This T cell receptor (beta chain) was recorded in a study of T cells in Graves' hyperthyroidism and ophthalmopathy. Germline CDR1 is SQVTM and CDR2 is ANQGSEA. The CDR3 consists of 13 residues. The V end lost 7 bases, the J end lost 0 bases, and 12 bases lay between the germline ends. The diagnostic basis comprised clinical symptoms, serum thyroxine and TRAb, thyroid ultrasound and orbital computed tomography. This sample holds PBMCs from roughly 10 ml fresh peripheral blood. This clonotype turned up a few times. What it binds is unknown. Using RNA transcripts as the source, TCR beta CDR3 regions were amplified. The HTBI primer set was used in a first-round RT-PCR of the TCR CDR3. TCRdb passed the multiplex PCR reads through MiXCR, listing each CDR3 protein once. Found here are 500,000 or so distinct CDR3 sequences, 17% of them singletons; the top ten hold roughly a sixth. General study findings and limits: Also found in blood were most expanded thyroid clonotypes above 0.001.

The rearrangement joins TRBV29-1 to TRBJ1-1; perhaps TRBD1 as D (6 bases). Sequencing was performed on blood. This TCR was recovered from a woman younger than 30 with Graves' ophthalmopathy. CDR3 in amino acids: CSARTEMNTEAFF. The CDR3 bases are TGCAGCGCCCGGACAGAGATGAACACTGAAGCTTTCTTT. The complete variable domain, with remaining parts taken from reference TRBV29-1 and TRBJ1-1, reads SAVISQKPSRDICQRGTSLTIQCQVDSQVTMMFWYRQQPGQSLTLIATANQGSEATYESGFVIDKFPISRPNLTFSTLTVSNMSPEDSSIYLCSARTEMNTEAFFGQGTRLTVV.